The 22 T cell receptor beta chains listed next were all sequenced from one sample in a study of PD-L1 blockade in urothelial cancer. Documented time point: pretreatment peripheral blood. Libraries were prepared by immunoSEQ multiplex PCR; TCRdb keeps only in-frame clonotypes and omits some of them. The table lists fewer than 65,000 clones, about 80% of them singletons. The sample in question was PBMCs, obtained around atezolizumab (anti-PD-L1) treatment. Receptors originate from a man in his 70s with urothelial cancer.

This sequence joins TRBV10-1 and TRBJ1-2; D remains unclear. CDR1 is WNHNN, CDR2 SYGVQD, per germline (reference sequence). The ends were cut back, 5 bases at V and 5 bases at J, with 15 bases in the middle. This CDR3 is built from 14 residues. DNA for the CDR3: TGCGCCAGCAGTTGGGCCCATGGGCCTTATGGCTACACCTTC. Protein sequence: CASSWAHGPYGYTF.

The J gene is TRBJ2-7, the V gene TRBV6-4; 9 bases agree with TRBD1. Trimming cost V 8 bases and J 1 base; bases outside gene matches: 9. The germline gives CDR1 MRHNA, CDR2 SNTAGT. The length of the CDR3 is 15 residues. CDR3 sequence reads: CASVGGTGISYEQYF. CDR3 nucleotide sequence: TGTGCCAGCGTGGGGGGGACAGGGATATCCTACGAGCAGTACTTC.

This clone was counted a few times. The chain couples TRBV6-6 to TRBJ2-7, with TRBD1 as a possible D gene (6 bases). Germline values: CDR1 MNHNY, CDR2 SVGAGI (reference sequence). Trimming took off 0 bases at V and 6 bases at J, with 9 bases between the two ends. The CDR3 contains 13 residues. The CDR3: CASSYSSDSEQYF. In nucleotides, the CDR3 is TGTGCCAGCAGTTACTCGTCGGACAGCGAGCAGTACTTC.

The V and J genes are TRBV5-4 and TRBJ2-7; 9 nucleotides match TRBD1. The germline CDR1 and CDR2 sequences are SGHNT and YYREEE (reference sequence). This CDR3 is 14 amino acids long. The junction had 4 bases not matched to a gene; V was cut back by 4 bases and J by 2 bases. CDR3 protein: CASSVGTGTYEQYF. The CDR3 nucleotides are TGTGCCAGCAGCGTAGGGACAGGGACCTACGAGCAGTACTTC.

The chain employs TRBV14 and TRBJ1-1, with a possible D match to TRBD1 (6 bases). The CDR3 loop spans 15 amino acids. CDR1 is SGHDN, CDR2 FVKESK, per germline. The V end lost 5 bases, the J end lost 1 base, and 14 bases lay between the germline ends. This chain's CDR3 is CASSYPDSSNTEAFF. CDR3 in DNA: TGTGCCAGCAGCTACCCGGACAGCTCGAACACTGAAGCTTTCTTT. The whole variable domain, remainder taken from reference TRBV14 and TRBJ1-1, is EAGVTQFPSHSVIEKGQTVTLRCDPISGHDNLYWYRRVMGKEIKFLLHFVKESKQDESGMPNNRFLAERTGGTYSTLKVQPAELEDSGVYFCASSYPDSSNTEAFFGQGTRLTVV.

The gene calls are TRBV5-1 and TRBJ2-2; D is possibly TRBD1 (6 bases). The V gene lost 4 bases and the J gene lost 0 bases, with 10 bases spanning the gap. From germline, CDR1 is SGHRS and CDR2 YFSETQ. CDR3 length: 15 amino acids. The CDR3 bases are TGCGCCAGCAGCCCAAGACAGGCGAACACCGGGGAGCTGTTTTTT. Protein product: CASSPRQANTGELFF.

The chain combines TRBV6-6 with TRBJ1-2, with D unresolved. The V gene's germline CDR1 is MNHNY and CDR2 SVGAGI (reference sequence). The CDR3 runs 14 residues. Trimming took 5 bases from V and 3 from J, leaving 13 bases between them. The CDR3 nucleotides read TGTGCCAGCAGTGGCTCTAGTTGGGACTATGGCTACACCTTC. Translated: CASSGSSWDYGYTF.

This rearrangement joins TRBV15 to TRBJ1-2; tentatively, D is TRBD1 (6 bases). The V end was cut by 0 bases, the J end by 4 bases, with 12 bases between. The CDR3 spans 15 residues. In germline, CDR1 is LNHNV, CDR2 YYDKDF (reference sequence). CDR3 loop: CATSRDIGRGYGYTF. The CDR3 DNA sequence: TGTGCCACCAGCAGAGATATCGGCAGGGGCTATGGCTACACCTTC.

This chain connects TRBV2 to TRBJ1-1; tentative D call: TRBD1 (5 bases). V gave up 4 bases and J gave up 1 base, with 10 bases separating them. The CDR3 is 14 residues long. Germline V lookup: CDR1 SNHLY, CDR2 FYNNEI. This chain's CDR3 is CASSGQRGNTEAFF. CDR3 nucleotide sequence: TGTGCCAGCAGTGGACAGAGAGGGAACACTGAAGCTTTCTTT.

The gene calls are TRBV28 and TRBJ2-1, with TRBD2 matching over 14 bases. V shed 6 bases and J 4 bases; nucleotides not matched to a gene: 8. CDR3 length equals 17 residues. The germline gives CDR1 MDHEN, CDR2 SYDVKM. CDR3 DNA sequence: TGTGCCAGCAGCCTACCCCGACTAGCGGGAGGGTACAATGAGCAGTTCTTC. Protein sequence: CASSLPRLAGGYNEQFF.

This sequence joins TRBV4-1 and TRBJ2-1; 11 bases agree with TRBD2. With V trimmed by 3 bases and J by 7 bases, 11 bases remained unmatched. The germline V gene encodes CDR1 MGHRA and CDR2 YSYEKL. This CDR3 comprises 17 residues. The CDR3 sequence is CASSQVFSGRAGNEQFF. CDR3 nucleotide sequence: TGCGCCAGCAGCCAGGTTTTTAGCGGGAGGGCCGGTAATGAGCAGTTCTTC.

The J gene is TRBJ2-1, the V gene TRBV7-8; D perhaps matches TRBD2 (6 bases). Germline loops: CDR1 SGHVS, CDR2 FQNEAQ. The CDR3 is 13 amino acids. The V gene lost 5 bases and the J gene lost 12 bases, with 17 bases spanning the gap. The CDR3 sequence: CASSASRGARQFF. In nucleotides, the CDR3 is TGTGCCAGCAGCGCGAGCCGCGGGGCGCGGCAGTTCTTC.

The chain uses TRBV6-1 and TRBJ2-1; 11 bases line up with TRBD2. CDR1 and CDR2 (germline): MNHNS, SASEGT. The CDR3 contains 15 residues. The V segment lost 6 bases and the J segment 7 bases; nucleotides outside the gene matches: 8. CDR3 sequence: CASRGIAGGRNEQFF. DNA for the CDR3: TGTGCCAGCAGGGGGATAGCGGGGGGGAGAAATGAGCAGTTCTTC.

The gene calls are TRBV19 and TRBJ2-7, with TRBD1 as a possible D gene (7 bases). This CDR3 has 16 residues. V dropped 0 bases and J dropped 6 bases, with 18 bases sitting between them. In germline, CDR1 is LNHDA, CDR2 SQIVND (reference sequence). This CDR3 is CASSIDGRQGSFEQYF. In DNA form, the CDR3 reads TGTGCCAGTAGTATAGACGGGAGACAGGGATCTTTCGAGCAGTACTTC.

CDR3 bases: TGTGCCAGCAGCCTCACAGGGGGCAATCGGCTCGAGCAGTACTTC. Translating it yields CASSLTGGNRLEQYF. The chain recombines TRBV7-9 with TRBJ2-7; 9 nucleotides align to TRBD1. This CDR3 spans 15 amino acids. CDR1 and CDR2 (germline): SEHNR, FQNEAQ (reference sequence). V lost 5 bases, J lost 6 bases, and 11 bases stayed unmatched.

This clone has only a few counts. This chain connects TRBV7-2 to TRBJ1-5, with a tentative D call TRBD1 (6 bases). This CDR3 is 17 amino acids long. Germline V gene lookup returns CDR1 SGHTA and CDR2 FQGNSA. The V end lost 5 bases, the J end lost 0 bases, and 17 bases lay between the germline ends. CDR3 coding DNA: TGTGCCAGCAGCCCGATGGACAGTAGATATAGCAATCAGCCCCAGCATTTT. It specifies CASSPMDSRYSNQPQHF.

The CDR3 bases are TGCGCCAGCAGCTTGACTGGACGGGACATCTACAATGAGCAGTTCTTC. Amino acid sequence: CASSLTGRDIYNEQFF. The rearrangement joins TRBV5-1 to TRBJ2-1; weak D call: TRBD1 (6 bases). CDR1 is SGHRS and CDR2 is YFSETQ in the germline V gene. CDR3 length equals 16 residues. Trimming removed 1 base from V and 3 bases from J, with 14 bases in between.

This clone came up a few times. This chain connects TRBV19 to TRBJ2-5; TRBD1 aligns across 8 bases. V lost 10 bases, J lost 5 bases, and 9 bases stayed unmatched. Germline CDR1 and CDR2: LNHDA and SQIVND (reference sequence). The CDR3 runs to 13 residues. CDR3 sequence: CATKDRERETQYF. The CDR3 DNA reads TGTGCCACCAAGGACAGGGAGAGGGAGACCCAGTACTTC.

The rearrangement links TRBV20-1 to TRBJ1-1, with D tentatively TRBD1 (6 bases). This CDR3 is built from 11 residues. Germline-derived CDR1 and CDR2 are DFQATT and SNEGSKA (reference sequence). Trimming pared 7 bases from V and 1 base from J, leaving 7 bases between. The CDR3 region has the DNA TGCAGTGGCAGGGGGAACACTGAAGCTTTCTTT. Protein product: CSGRGNTEAFF.

V and J are TRBV5-4 and TRBJ2-1; 9 bases are a match to TRBD2. The CDR3 is made up of 17 amino acids. Looked up from germline, CDR1 is SGHNT and CDR2 is YYREEE (reference sequence). V dropped 3 bases and J dropped 7; count of bases not matched to a gene: 14. The CDR3 here is CASSWGARGGRGNEQFF. In nucleotides, the CDR3 is TGTGCCAGCAGCTGGGGAGCTAGAGGCGGGAGGGGTAATGAGCAGTTCTTC.

The gene calls are TRBV19 and TRBJ2-3, with 7 nucleotides matching TRBD2. Looked up from germline, CDR1 is LNHDA and CDR2 is SQIVND (reference sequence). V gave up 4 bases and J gave up 6 bases; unmatched junction bases: 13. This CDR3 spans 16 amino acids. CDR3 protein: CASSSPSSGSADTQYF. The CDR3 region has the DNA TGTGCCAGTAGTAGCCCATCTAGCGGATCCGCGGATACGCAGTATTTT.

This clone was picked up one time. The genes are TRBV19 and TRBJ2-7; 7 nucleotides agree with TRBD1. Germline values: CDR1 LNHDA, CDR2 SQIVND (reference sequence). CDR3 length: 15 amino acids. V gave up 5 bases and J gave up 6 bases; unmatched junction bases: 13. The CDR3, as DNA: TGTGCCAGTAGTGACATATTTGACAGGGAAGGCGAGCAGTACTTC. Translation gives CASSDIFDREGEQYF.